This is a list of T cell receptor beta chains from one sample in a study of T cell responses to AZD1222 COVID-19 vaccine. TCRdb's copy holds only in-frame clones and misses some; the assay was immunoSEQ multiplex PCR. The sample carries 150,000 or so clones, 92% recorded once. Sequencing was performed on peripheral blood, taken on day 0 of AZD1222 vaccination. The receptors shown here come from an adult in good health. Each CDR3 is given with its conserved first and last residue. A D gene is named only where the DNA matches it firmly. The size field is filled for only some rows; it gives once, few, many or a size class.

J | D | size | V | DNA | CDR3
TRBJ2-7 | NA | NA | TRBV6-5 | TGTGCCTATAAGGCGACACAGAGCTCCTACGAGCAGTACTTC | CAYKATQSSYEQYF
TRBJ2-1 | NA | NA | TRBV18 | TGTGCCAGCTCACCTATGGCCCGAGGGAATGAGCAGTTCTTC | CASSPMARGNEQFF
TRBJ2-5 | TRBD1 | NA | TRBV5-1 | TGCGCCAGCAGCTTGGGGGACAGGGAGTTAGAGACCCAGTACTTC | CASSLGDRELETQYF
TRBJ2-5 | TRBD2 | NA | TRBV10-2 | TGCGCCAGCAGGGGCTTGGGGGGGGAGCAAGAGACCCAGTACTTC | CASRGLGGEQETQYF
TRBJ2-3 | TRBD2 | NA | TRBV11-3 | TGTGCCAGCAGCACGGGACTAGCGGGGGCAAGCACAGATACGCAGTATTTT | CASSTGLAGASTDTQYF
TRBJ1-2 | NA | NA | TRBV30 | TGTGCCTGGAGTCCGGGAAACTATGGCTACACCTTC | CAWSPGNYGYTF
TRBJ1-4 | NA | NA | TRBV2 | TGTGCCAGCAGTGAAGGTGACAGCGAAAAACTGTTTTTT | CASSEGDSEKLFF
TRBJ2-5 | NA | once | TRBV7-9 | TGTGCCAGCAGCTTAGAGATTAGCCCGCAAGAGACCCAGTACTTC | CASSLEISPQETQYF
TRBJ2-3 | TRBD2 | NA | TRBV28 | TGTGCCAGCAGTTTCTGGCGGGGGGCAACAGATACGCAGTATTTT | CASSFWRGATDTQYF
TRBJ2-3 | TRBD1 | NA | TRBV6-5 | TGTGCCAGCAGCCTTGACAGGGGGCTCACAGATACGCAGTATTTT | CASSLDRGLTDTQYF
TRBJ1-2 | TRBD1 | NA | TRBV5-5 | TGTGCCAGCAGGCAGACAAAGGGACAGGGGCATGGCTACACCTTC | CASRQTKGQGHGYTF
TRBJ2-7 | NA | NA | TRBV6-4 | TGTGCCACAGCAGATGGGCAGGAGCAGTACTTC | CATADGQEQYF
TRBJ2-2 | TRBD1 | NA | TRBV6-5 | TGTGCCAGCAGTTACCAGGGACAGTTCACCGGGGAGCTGTTTTTT | CASSYQGQFTGELFF
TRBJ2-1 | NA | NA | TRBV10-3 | TGTGCCATCAGTGAGTATTTGGTTGCTGAGCAGTTCTTC | CAISEYLVAEQFF
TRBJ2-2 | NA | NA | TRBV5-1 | TGCGCCAGCAGCTTGGTTGTTGGGAATGGGGAGCTGTTTTTT | CASSLVVGNGELFF
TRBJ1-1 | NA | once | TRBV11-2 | TGTGCCAGCAGCTCGTGGAACACTGAAGCTTTCTTT | CASSSWNTEAFF
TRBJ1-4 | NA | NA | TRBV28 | TGTGCCAGCAGTCTCCCGGGGACGCTTGAAAAACTGTTTTTT | CASSLPGTLEKLFF
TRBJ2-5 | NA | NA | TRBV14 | TGTGCCAGCAGCCCCGGGACATTCCAAGAGACCCAGTACTTC | CASSPGTFQETQYF
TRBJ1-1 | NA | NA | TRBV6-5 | TGTGCCAGCAGTTTTACCTCCATCACTGAAGCTTTCTTT | CASSFTSITEAFF
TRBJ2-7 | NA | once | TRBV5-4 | TGTGCCAGCAGCTTGCAACCCAGGAGCTCCTACGAGCAGTACTTC | CASSLQPRSSYEQYF
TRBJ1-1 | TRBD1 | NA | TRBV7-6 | TGTGCCAGCAGCTTAGTACCAGGGGGCAACATGAACACTGAAGCTTTCTTT | CASSLVPGGNMNTEAFF
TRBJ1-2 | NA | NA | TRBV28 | TGTGCCAGCAGTTCCCACTCGACAGGCCTCTATGGCTACACCTTC | CASSSHSTGLYGYTF
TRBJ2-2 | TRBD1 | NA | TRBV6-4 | TGTGCCAGCAGTGGGACAGGGGGCACCGGGGAGCTGTTTTTT | CASSGTGGTGELFF
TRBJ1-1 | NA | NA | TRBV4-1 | TGCGCCAGCAGCCAAGAACTCTCCATGAACACTGAAGCTTTCTTT | CASSQELSMNTEAFF
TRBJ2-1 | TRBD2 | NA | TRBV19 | TGTGCCAGTAGTAGGGGGACTATGTACAATGAGCAGTTCTTC | CASSRGTMYNEQFF
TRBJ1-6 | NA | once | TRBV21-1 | TGTGCCAGCAGCCCCAAAACGCGGGACCGGCATTCACCCCTCCACTTT | CASSPKTRDRHSPLHF
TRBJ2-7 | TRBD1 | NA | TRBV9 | TGTGCCAGCAGCGTAGGGACAGGGATTCCTTACGAGCAGTACTTC | CASSVGTGIPYEQYF
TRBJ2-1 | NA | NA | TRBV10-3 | TGTGCCATCAGTGTGACTAGCAATGAGCAGTTCTTC | CAISVTSNEQFF
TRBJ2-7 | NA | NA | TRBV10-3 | TGTGCCATCAGTGCGGGTCACTACGAGCAGTACTTC | CAISAGHYEQYF
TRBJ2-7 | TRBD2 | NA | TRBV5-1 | TGCGCCAGCAGCTTGTTAGCGGGGAAGGCCTACGAGCAGTACTTC | CASSLLAGKAYEQYF
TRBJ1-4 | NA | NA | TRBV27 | TGTGCCAGCAGTTTCATGGGGGGCGGTGGTGAAAAACTGTTTTTT | CASSFMGGGGEKLFF
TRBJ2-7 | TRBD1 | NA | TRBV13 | TGTGCCAGCAGCCCCGACAGGGCCACCTTCTACGAGCAGTACTTC | CASSPDRATFYEQYF
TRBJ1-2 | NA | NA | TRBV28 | TGTGCCAGCAGTTTATGGGCAGGGGCAGGTGGCTACACCTTC | CASSLWAGAGGYTF
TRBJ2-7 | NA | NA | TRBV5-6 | TGTGCCAGCAGCTTTGGCAGGACCTACGAGCAGTACTTC | CASSFGRTYEQYF
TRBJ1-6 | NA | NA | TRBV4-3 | TGCGCCAGCAGCCAAGTTACAGTCCATAATTCACCCCTCCACTTT | CASSQVTVHNSPLHF
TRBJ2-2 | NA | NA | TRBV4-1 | TGCGCCAGCAGCACCAACCCCCCTCCGGGACAAAACACCGGGGAGCTGTTTTTT | CASSTNPPPGQNTGELFF
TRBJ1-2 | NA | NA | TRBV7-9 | TGTGCCAGCAGCTTAGTGCCAGGCCCTGGCTACACCTTC | CASSLVPGPGYTF
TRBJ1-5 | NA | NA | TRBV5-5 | TGTGCCAGCAGCTTGGGGACAGTTGAGACAGGACAGCCCCAGCATTTT | CASSLGTVETGQPQHF
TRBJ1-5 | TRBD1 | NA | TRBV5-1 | TGCGCCAGCAGCTTGTCTGGGACAGGGACTCAGCCCCAGCATTTT | CASSLSGTGTQPQHF
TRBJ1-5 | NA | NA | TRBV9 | TGTGCCAGCAGCGTGGGACTATCGGGGCAGCCCCAGCATTTT | CASSVGLSGQPQHF
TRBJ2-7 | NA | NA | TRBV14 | TGTGCCAGCAGCCCGGGGGCAGCGAGGATGTCCTACGAGCAGTACTTC | CASSPGAARMSYEQYF
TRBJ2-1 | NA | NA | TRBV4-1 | TGCGCCAGCAGCCCCCCCCGCGGCTCCTACAATGAGCAGTTCTTC | CASSPPRGSYNEQFF
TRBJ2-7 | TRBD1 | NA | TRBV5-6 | TGTGCCAGCAGCTTAACAGGGGGCAGCGAGCAGTACTTC | CASSLTGGSEQYF
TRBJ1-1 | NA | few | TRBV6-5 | TGTGCCAGCGCTGGGCGAAGCACTGAAGCTTTCTTT | CASAGRSTEAFF
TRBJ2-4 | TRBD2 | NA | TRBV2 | TGTGCCAGCAGAATTGGGCTAGCGGGGGACATTCAGTACTTC | CASRIGLAGDIQYF
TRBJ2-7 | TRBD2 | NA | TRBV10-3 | TGTGCCATCAGCCTCTTAGCGGGGGGGGGCTACGAGCAGTACTTC | CAISLLAGGGYEQYF
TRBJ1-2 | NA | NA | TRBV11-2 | TGTGCCAGCAGCTTAGACCCCCTCAAACGGCGGGGACTCGGCTACACCTTC | CASSLDPLKRRGLGYTF
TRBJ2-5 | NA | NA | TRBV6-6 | TGTGCCAGCAGGACCGGGACCGACGAGACCCAGTACTTC | CASRTGTDETQYF
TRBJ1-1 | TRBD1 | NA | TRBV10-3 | TGTGCCATCAGTGAGTCGGGACAGGCTGGAACTGAAGCTTTCTTT | CAISESGQAGTEAFF